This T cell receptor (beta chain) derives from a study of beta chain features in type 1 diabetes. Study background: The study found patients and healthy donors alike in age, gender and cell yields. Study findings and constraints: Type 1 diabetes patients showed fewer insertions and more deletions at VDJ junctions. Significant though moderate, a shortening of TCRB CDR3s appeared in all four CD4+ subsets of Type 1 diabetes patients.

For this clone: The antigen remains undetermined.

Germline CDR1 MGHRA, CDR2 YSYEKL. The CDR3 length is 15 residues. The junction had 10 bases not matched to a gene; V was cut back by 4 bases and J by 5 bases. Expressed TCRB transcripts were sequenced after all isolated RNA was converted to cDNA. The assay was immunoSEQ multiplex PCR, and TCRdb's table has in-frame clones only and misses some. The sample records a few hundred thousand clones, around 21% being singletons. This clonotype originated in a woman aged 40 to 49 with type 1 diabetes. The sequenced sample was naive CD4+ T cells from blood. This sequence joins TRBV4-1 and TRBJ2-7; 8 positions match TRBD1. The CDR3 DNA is TGCGCCAGCAGCCGAGGACAGGGCGATACGAACGAGCAGTACTTC. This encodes CASSRGQGDTNEQYF.